These T cell receptor beta chains were read from a single sample in a study of early stage breast cancer tumors. Profiled with immunoSEQ multiplex PCR; TCRdb holds only in-frame clones, not every one. The repertoire includes over 5,500 clones, 50% to 80% of them detected once, and roughly 12% sits in the top ten. The specimen was normal breast tissue next to the tumor. Receptors originate from a person aged 45-60 years with breast cancer. Both conserved end residues are part of each CDR3. The D gene is left open where the match is weak. Clone size is stated in some rows and not others, as once, few, many or a class when expanded.

j_gene	v_gene	abundance	d_gene	CDR3nt	CDR3aa
TRBJ2-3	TRBV2	.	.	TGTGCCAGCAAGGCAGAGTATACGCAGTATTTT	CASKAEYTQYF
TRBJ1-2	TRBV6-5	few	TRBD1	TGTGCCAGCAGTTACTCGGGACAGGGATGGGGATACTACACCTTC	CASSYSGQGWGYYTF
TRBJ1-2	TRBV6-5	.	.	TGTGCCAGCAGTCCCCTAGGGGGGCACGATGGCTACACCTTC	CASSPLGGHDGYTF
TRBJ2-1	TRBV6-5	.	TRBD2	TGTGCCAGCAGGACTAGCGGGGGGAACAATGAGCAGTTCTTC	CASRTSGGNNEQFF
TRBJ2-4	TRBV21-1	.	.	TGTGCCAGCAGTAATAAGGGAGTCAGGCGGGAGGGAGCCAAAAACATTCAGTACTTC	CASSNKGVRREGAKNIQYF
TRBJ1-1	TRBV29-1	.	.	TGCAGCGTTGAAAAGGGTCAGCACACTGAAGCTTTCTTT	CSVEKGQHTEAFF
TRBJ2-2	TRBV19	.	TRBD2	TGTGCCAGTAGGGGACTAGCGGGAGGGCCAAGCGGGGAGCTGTTTTTT	CASRGLAGGPSGELFF
TRBJ2-5	TRBV5-1	.	.	TGCGCCAGCAGACCCACAGTGAGTGTCCAAGAGACCCAGTACTTC	CASRPTVSVQETQYF
TRBJ2-7	TRBV5-5	.	TRBD2	TGTGCCAGCAGCTCCTTAGCGGGAGTGGCCTACGAGCAGTACTTC	CASSSLAGVAYEQYF
TRBJ2-5	TRBV21-1	once	.	TGTGCCAGCAGCCTGGGACAGGGGTGCCGAGAGACCCAGTACTTC	CASSLGQGCRETQYF
TRBJ2-3	TRBV7-8	.	.	TGTGCCAGCAGCTTAAATGCCAGGGGTAGTACAGATACGCAGTATTTT	CASSLNARGSTDTQYF
TRBJ2-4	TRBV6-1	.	.	TGTGCCAGCAGTGATTCGGCAGCATCTATAGCCAAAAACATTCAGTACTTC	CASSDSAASIAKNIQYF
TRBJ1-4	TRBV4-3	.	.	TGCGCCAGCAGCCCCGAGGTGACCCCGGATGAAAAACTGTTTTTT	CASSPEVTPDEKLFF
TRBJ2-5	TRBV5-1	.	TRBD2	TGCGCCAGCAGCTTGGCACTAGCGGGTTTAGAGACCCAGTACTTC	CASSLALAGLETQYF
TRBJ1-4	TRBV5-1	.	.	TGCGCCAGCAGCTTGGAAGGGGGGGATCTGTTTTTT	CASSLEGGDLFF
TRBJ1-2	TRBV27	few	.	TGTGCCAGCGCGATAGGGGGAGACTATGGCTACACCTTC	CASAIGGDYGYTF
TRBJ2-2	TRBV7-6	.	TRBD1	TGTGCCAGCAGGGGACAGCCGAACACCGGGGAGCTGTTTTTT	CASRGQPNTGELFF
TRBJ1-1	TRBV5-4	few	.	TGTGCCAGCAGCTTGAACCCCACCAGGGAGGCAGCGAACACTGAAGCTTTCTTT	CASSLNPTREAANTEAFF
TRBJ2-1	TRBV5-1	.	TRBD2	TGCGCCAGCAGCTTGGGAGCGGGAGGGTCCTACAATGAGCAGTTCTTC	CASSLGAGGSYNEQFF
TRBJ2-7	TRBV4-1	.	.	TGCGCCAGCAGCCTGGCTTGGCAGGGGAGCTACGAGCAGTACTTC	CASSLAWQGSYEQYF
TRBJ2-3	TRBV2	.	.	TGTGCCAGCAGTGACAGCTCTAGCACAGATACGCAGTATTTT	CASSDSSSTDTQYF
TRBJ2-5	TRBV29-1	.	.	TGCAGCGTTGCCGGGTTAGAGACCCAGTACTTC	CSVAGLETQYF
TRBJ2-7	TRBV10-3	.	TRBD2	TGTGCCATCAGTGCCCTAGCGGGGACCTACGAGCAGTACTTC	CAISALAGTYEQYF
TRBJ2-2	TRBV7-3	.	TRBD2	TGTGCCAGCAGTCGGCTAGCGGCGAACACCGGGGAGCTGTTTTTT	CASSRLAANTGELFF
TRBJ2-3	TRBV5-1	.	TRBD2	TGCGCCAACGGGACTAGCGGGAGGGAAGGGCCAGATACGCAGTATTTT	CANGTSGREGPDTQYF
TRBJ1-2	TRBV5-1	.	TRBD1	TGCGCCAGCAGCTTGCTGACAGGGGACTATGGCTACACCTTC	CASSLLTGDYGYTF
TRBJ2-1	TRBV5-1	once	TRBD2	TGCGCCAGCAGCTCCCCCTCTAGCGGATTCTACAATGAGCAGTTCTTC	CASSSPSSGFYNEQFF
TRBJ1-1	TRBV11-2	.	.	TGTGCCAGCAGCTTAGATGGTCGGGATAGGTACACTGAAGCTTTCTTT	CASSLDGRDRYTEAFF
TRBJ2-7	TRBV5-4	.	TRBD1	TGTGCCAGCAGCAAAACAGGGGGAGGTGTGTCCTACGAGCAGTACTTC	CASSKTGGGVSYEQYF
TRBJ1-4	TRBV2	once	.	TGTGCCAGCAGTGATTCCGGGGGGACTAATGAAAAACTGTTTTTT	CASSDSGGTNEKLFF
TRBJ2-2	TRBV2	few	.	TGTGCCAGCAGGGGACGGAGGGAGACGGAGCTGTTTTTT	CASRGRRETELFF
TRBJ2-1	TRBV4-1	medium-sized	.	TGCGCCAGCAGTCAAGGAGATCACAATGAGCAGTTCTTC	CASSQGDHNEQFF
TRBJ2-7	TRBV7-9	medium-sized	.	TGTGCCAGCAGCTTCAGGGGCTCCAGCTCCTACGAGCAGTACTTC	CASSFRGSSSYEQYF
TRBJ2-7	TRBV18	.	.	TGTGCCAGCTCACCTCCGACTGCGGGGTCAAACGAGCAGTACTTC	CASSPPTAGSNEQYF
TRBJ2-5	TRBV18	.	TRBD2	TGTGCCAGCTCACCGCCCACCCTACTAGCGGGAGGAGAGACCCAGTACTTC	CASSPPTLLAGGETQYF
TRBJ1-6	TRBV6-6	.	TRBD1	TGTGCCAGCAGTACCGGACAGGGGCCTCTCCACTTT	CASSTGQGPLHF
TRBJ2-3	TRBV6-1	.	.	TGTGCCAGCAGTGAATGGGCCAGGGGAGGCACAGATACGCAGTATTTT	CASSEWARGGTDTQYF
TRBJ2-1	TRBV29-1	large	.	TGCAGCGCTGACGGTAGCTCCTACAATGAGCAGTTCTTC	CSADGSSYNEQFF
TRBJ2-3	TRBV19	.	.	TGTGCCAGTAGTATAGTGACGGGGTCAGGGGATACGCAGTATTTT	CASSIVTGSGDTQYF
TRBJ2-1	TRBV7-2	once	.	TGTGCCAGCAGCTCTAGCGACTACAATGAGCAGTTCTTC	CASSSSDYNEQFF
TRBJ1-1	TRBV7-6	.	.	TGTGCCAGCAGCTCCCGACAAGGGAGGAACACTGAAGCTTTCTTT	CASSSRQGRNTEAFF
TRBJ1-1	TRBV5-4	few	.	TGTGCCAGCAGCTTGGTTTTCTTGCAGGGCGGGGGCACTGAAGCTTTCTTT	CASSLVFLQGGGTEAFF
TRBJ2-7	TRBV7-3	.	.	TGTGCCAGCAGCTTAGGACCCCCAGATGAGCAGTACTTC	CASSLGPPDEQYF
TRBJ2-3	TRBV11-2	few	TRBD2	TGTGCCAGCAGCCCTCGCTTTGGGAGCGGGGTCACAGATACGCAGTATTTT	CASSPRFGSGVTDTQYF
TRBJ2-6	TRBV5-5	.	.	TGCGCCAGCAGCCAAGATATAGGGTCTGGGGCCAACGTCCTGACTTTC	CASSQDIGSGANVLTF
TRBJ1-1	TRBV2	.	.	TGTGCCAGCAGTCCTATTGGGGCAGAGATGAACACTGAAGCTTTCTTT	CASSPIGAEMNTEAFF
TRBJ1-2	TRBV5-1	.	.	TGCGCCAGCAGCCACCTACAGGGTGCAGACTATGGCTACACCTTC	CASSHLQGADYGYTF
TRBJ2-7	TRBV9	once	.	TGTGCCAGCAGCCCGGGCCCTTACTCCTACGAGCAGTACTTC	CASSPGPYSYEQYF
TRBJ2-7	TRBV7-9	.	.	TGTGCCAGCAGCTTAGTTGGCGACGAGCAGTACTTC	CASSLVGDEQYF
TRBJ2-5	TRBV18	.	.	TGTGCCAGCTCACCAAACTCTCAAGAGACCCAGTACTTC	CASSPNSQETQYF
TRBJ2-7	TRBV27	.	TRBD1	TGTGCCAGCACCCCGGGGACAGGGTTCTACGAGCAGTACTTC	CASTPGTGFYEQYF
TRBJ2-7	TRBV5-5	.	.	TGTGCCAGCAGCTTTGTTGGGGGCTCTTCTCACGAGCAGTACTTC	CASSFVGGSSHEQYF
TRBJ2-2	TRBV4-2	.	TRBD2	TGTGCCAGCAGCCAAGGAATGGGGGGGTACGGGGAGCTGTTTTTT	CASSQGMGGYGELFF